This is a list of T cell receptor beta chains from one sample in a study of Ad26.COV2.S vaccination and SARS-CoV-2 variants. Here immunoSEQ multiplex PCR was the method, and the copy in TCRdb shows in-frame clones only, minus some. The table shows over 110,000 clones, with 86% occurring only once. The sequencing used peripheral blood, collected after recovery from COVID-19. The receptor source for this set is a human donor who had recovered from COVID-19. The CDR3 runs from the conserved cysteine through the conserved F or W. Fields, in order: D gene, V gene, clone size, J gene, CDR3 DNA, CDR3 protein. The D gene is left open where the match is weak. The size field is filled for only some rows; it gives once, few, many or a size class.

D: -; V: TRBV28; size: -; J: TRBJ2-7; DNA: TGTGCCAGCAGTTTATCTTACAGCCTGTCCTACGAGCAGTACTTC; CDR3: CASSLSYSLSYEQYF
D: TRBD2; V: TRBV2; size: -; J: TRBJ2-7; DNA: TGTGCCAGCAGCCCGGAGGGGGGACTAGGCGAGCAGTACTTC; CDR3: CASSPEGGLGEQYF
D: -; V: TRBV12-1; size: -; J: TRBJ2-7; DNA: TGTGCCAGCAGCCCCGAAAACCGGGACAGGGGAATCTACGAGCAGTACTTC; CDR3: CASSPENRDRGIYEQYF
D: -; V: TRBV15; size: once; J: TRBJ2-2; DNA: TGTGCCACCAGCAGAGATTTGGAGGGTGCAGGGGAGCTGTTTTTT; CDR3: CATSRDLEGAGELFF
D: -; V: TRBV10-1; size: -; J: TRBJ2-2; DNA: TGCGCCAGCAGTGAGTCCGGACGATTGGGCTTGGGCGGGGAGCTGTTTTTT; CDR3: CASSESGRLGLGGELFF
D: -; V: TRBV28; size: -; J: TRBJ1-2; DNA: TGTGCCAGCAGCCCCGGGGCACATCATGCCTATGGCTACACCTTC; CDR3: CASSPGAHHAYGYTF
D: -; V: TRBV6-1; size: -; J: TRBJ2-7; DNA: TGTGCCAGCAGTGAGGTGGGACGAGAGCAGTACTTC; CDR3: CASSEVGREQYF
D: -; V: TRBV6-5; size: -; J: TRBJ2-2; DNA: TGTGCCAGCAGTTACTTCGGGGCCGGGGAGCTGTTTTTT; CDR3: CASSYFGAGELFF
D: -; V: TRBV7-8; size: -; J: TRBJ2-6; DNA: TGTGCCAGCAGCTTATGGGGAGGACAGGCTGGGGCCAACGTCCTGACTTTC; CDR3: CASSLWGGQAGANVLTF
D: -; V: TRBV14; size: -; J: TRBJ1-3; DNA: TGTGCCAGCAGCCAAGATGCAGGGGATAGAAACACCATATATTTT; CDR3: CASSQDAGDRNTIYF
D: -; V: TRBV7-2; size: -; J: TRBJ2-7; DNA: TGTGCCAGCAGCGGGGACTCCCTCCCGGGCTACGAGCAGTACTTC; CDR3: CASSGDSLPGYEQYF
D: -; V: TRBV6-6; size: few; J: TRBJ2-7; DNA: TGTGCCAGCACCTTATTGGACAGCTCCTACGAGCAGTACTTC; CDR3: CASTLLDSSYEQYF
D: -; V: TRBV24-1; size: -; J: TRBJ2-3; DNA: TGTGCCACCAGTGATTTCTCGGAGCAGACTACGCAGTATTTT; CDR3: CATSDFSEQTTQYF
D: TRBD2; V: TRBV4-3; size: -; J: TRBJ2-7; DNA: TGCGCCAGCAGCCAATCTCTAGCGGGCTTGGCGGGCGAGCAGTACTTC; CDR3: CASSQSLAGLAGEQYF
D: -; V: TRBV29-1; size: -; J: TRBJ1-4; DNA: TGCAGCGTTGACAGTGGTGAAAAACTGTTTTTT; CDR3: CSVDSGEKLFF
D: TRBD2; V: TRBV10-2; size: -; J: TRBJ2-1; DNA: TGCGCCAGCAGTAGCGGGGGGGCCACTGAGCAGTTCTTC; CDR3: CASSSGGATEQFF
D: TRBD1; V: TRBV28; size: -; J: TRBJ1-6; DNA: TGTGCCAGCAGGGGGGACAGATCCTCCTATAATTCACCCCTCCACTTT; CDR3: CASRGDRSSYNSPLHF
D: -; V: TRBV12-3/TRBV12-4; size: -; J: TRBJ2-7; DNA: TGTGCCAGCAGTCTTACAGGGATCTACGAGCAGTACTTC; CDR3: CASSLTGIYEQYF
D: -; V: TRBV7-2; size: -; J: TRBJ2-5; DNA: TGTGCCAGCAGCTTATTAGCGTCAGAGACCCAGTACTTC; CDR3: CASSLLASETQYF
D: -; V: TRBV4-1; size: -; J: TRBJ1-1; DNA: TGCGCCAGCAGCCAAGACAGTGAAAAAACTGAAGCTTTCTTT; CDR3: CASSQDSEKTEAFF
D: -; V: TRBV5-6; size: -; J: TRBJ2-2; DNA: TGTGCCAGCAGCTTATACGGGCCCACCGGGGAGCTGTTTTTT; CDR3: CASSLYGPTGELFF
D: -; V: TRBV2; size: few; J: TRBJ2-7; DNA: TGTGCCCTCGAGGGAGAGCAGTACTTC; CDR3: CALEGEQYF
D: TRBD1; V: TRBV5-4; size: once; J: TRBJ2-5; DNA: TGTGCCAGCAGCTTGTGGGGACAGCAAGAGACCCAGTACTTC; CDR3: CASSLWGQQETQYF
D: -; V: TRBV7-2; size: -; J: TRBJ2-7; DNA: TGTGCCAGCAGCTTACTAGCTTCCTACGAGCAGTACTTC; CDR3: CASSLLASYEQYF
D: -; V: TRBV4-3; size: -; J: TRBJ2-2; DNA: TGCGCCAGCAGCCAAGGGACGGATAACACCGGGGAGCTGTTTTTT; CDR3: CASSQGTDNTGELFF
D: -; V: TRBV7-6; size: -; J: TRBJ2-7; DNA: TGTGCCAGCAGCAAGGGGACACCGTACGAGCAGTACTTC; CDR3: CASSKGTPYEQYF
D: -; V: TRBV11-2; size: -; J: TRBJ2-7; DNA: TGTGCCAGCAGCTTAGCTGGAGGACCCTACGAGCAGTACTTC; CDR3: CASSLAGGPYEQYF
D: TRBD2; V: TRBV7-2; size: few; J: TRBJ2-3; DNA: TGTGCCAGCAGCTTACTTAGCGGGGGGGCAAGACAGTATTTT; CDR3: CASSLLSGGARQYF
D: TRBD1; V: TRBV28; size: -; J: TRBJ1-2; DNA: TGTGCCAGCCAGACAGGGGGCAACTATGGCTACACCTTC; CDR3: CASQTGGNYGYTF
D: -; V: TRBV5-6; size: -; J: TRBJ1-1; DNA: TGTGCCAGCAGCTTGGCCGTCGGCAGCAGCCCAGCTTTCTTT; CDR3: CASSLAVGSSPAFF
D: TRBD1; V: TRBV4-3; size: -; J: TRBJ1-2; DNA: TGCGCCAGCAGCCAAGATTTCCGGCAGGGGGTGCGGGGCTACACCTTC; CDR3: CASSQDFRQGVRGYTF
D: -; V: TRBV13; size: -; J: TRBJ2-2; DNA: TGTGCCAGCAGCACCCGACTACGACAGGAGGAATCATCTACCGGGGAGCTGTTTTTT; CDR3: CASSTRLRQEESSTGELFF
D: TRBD2; V: TRBV6-2/TRBV6-3; size: -; J: TRBJ2-5; DNA: TGTGCCAGCAGTCCCAAAACGGGACTAGCGAAAGAGACCCAGTACTTC; CDR3: CASSPKTGLAKETQYF
D: TRBD1; V: TRBV28; size: once; J: TRBJ2-1; DNA: TGTGCCAGCAGTGCTCCCGGGACAGGGTTGAATGAGCAGTTCTTC; CDR3: CASSAPGTGLNEQFF
D: TRBD1; V: TRBV30; size: -; J: TRBJ2-6; DNA: TGTGCCTGGAACAGCGCCGGGACAGAAGTTCTCTCTGGGGCCAACGTCCTGACTTTC; CDR3: CAWNSAGTEVLSGANVLTF